This T cell receptor (beta chain) was captured by sequencing in a study of T cell responses to AZD1222 COVID-19 vaccine. Findings and caveats of the study: The study reported that nearly half of spike-specific TCRs target unmutated variant regions. With two AZD1222 doses given, Spike-specific TCR breadth and depth both rose. Dominant at 160-218 and 743-854, vaccine-associated CD4 TCRs also spanned spike.

Concerning this clone: Its target is unknown.

The CDR3 consists of 12 residues. The V gene's germline CDR1 is MNHEY and CDR2 SMNVEV (reference sequence). Trimming stripped 8 bases from V and 5 bases from J, with 10 bases between. Using immunoSEQ multiplex PCR, the repertoire was profiled, and TCRdb retains in-frame clones only, with some absent. The data hold some 130,000 clones, with approximately 90% observed a single time. The gene calls are TRBV27 and TRBJ2-1, with a tentative D call TRBD2 (6 bases). The material sequenced was peripheral blood, taken on day 0 of AZD1222 vaccination. The origin of this receptor is an adult in good health. The CDR3 spells CASRDFDNEQFF. CDR3 nucleotides: TGTGCCAGCCGGGACTTTGACAATGAGCAGTTCTTC.